Included here is one T cell receptor (beta chain) sequence, with context. Its antigen is unidentified. This sample was included in a study of OX40 agonist ivuxolimab in advanced cancers. The overall study: Cohort: around 86% men, mean age approximately 64, aged roughly 23 to 79. Earlier anti-PD-1, anti-PD-L1 or anti-CTLA-4 therapy was permitted; about 38% had received some. General study findings and limits: The 0.1-3.0 mg/kg partial responders had among the lowest clonal expansion.

The CDR3 sequence is 14 residues long. Deletions cut 4 bases from V and 0 bases from J, with 10 bases between. Germline lookup yields CDR1 SGHRS and CDR2 YFSETQ. This table comes from immunoSEQ multiplex PCR, and its TCRdb copy is limited to in-frame clones, with some not included. The sample contains 60,000 or so clones, approximately 86% of which appear only once. The TCR comes from an adult with an advanced solid tumor such as melanoma, head and neck, liver or kidney cancer. The chain couples TRBV5-1 to TRBJ1-1; D gene ambiguous. Specimen: CD4+ or CD8+ T cells sorted from blood, collected in a trial of the OX40 agonist ivuxolimab. CDR3 sequence (DNA): TGCGCCAGCAGCGTTGTCGACATGAACACTGAAGCTTTCTTT. It is translated as CASSVVDMNTEAFF.